This is a list of T cell receptor beta chains from one sample in a study of cytomegalovirus exposure and HLA in healthy donors. Sequencing used immunoSEQ multiplex PCR; TCRdb keeps in-frame clones, though not all of them. In the table there are some 220,000 clones, 80% to 90% of which are singletons. Sequencing used PBMCs. The receptors were gathered from a girl aged 2-10 years in good health and CMV-seronegative. CDR3s include the opening cysteine and the closing phenylalanine or tryptophan. D genes are given only for firm matches.

J gene,D gene,V gene,CDR3 protein,CDR3 DNA
TRBJ1-3,-,TRBV19,CASSTGVSNTIYF,TGTGCCAGTAGTACGGGAGTTAGTAACACCATATATTTT
TRBJ2-5,-,TRBV6-6,CASERTPGLETQYF,TGTGCCAGCGAGCGAACTCCGGGACTAGAGACCCAGTACTTC
TRBJ2-3,TRBD2,TRBV9,CASSVAAGGQPDTQYF,TGTGCCAGCAGCGTAGCTGCGGGGGGGCAACCAGATACGCAGTATTTT
TRBJ2-3,-,TRBV4-1,CASSRGGGVQDTQYF,TGCGCCAGCAGCAGGGGGGGAGGGGTCCAAGATACGCAGTATTTT
TRBJ2-3,-,TRBV6-5,CASSRRDTQYF,TGTGCCAGCAGCCGGAGAGATACGCAGTATTTT
TRBJ1-1,-,TRBV18,CASSGSGPYTEAFF,TGTGCCAGCTCCGGAAGTGGGCCCTACACTGAAGCTTTCTTT
TRBJ2-1,-,TRBV5-1,CASSLAASTYEQFF,TGCGCCAGCAGCTTGGCGGCTAGTACCTATGAGCAGTTCTTC
TRBJ2-3,TRBD2,TRBV19,CASRPGLVSDTQYF,TGTGCCAGTAGGCCGGGACTAGTGTCAGATACGCAGTATTTT
TRBJ1-2,TRBD1,TRBV2,CAQIGQGYGYTF,TGTGCCCAGATAGGACAGGGCTATGGCTACACCTTC
TRBJ2-2,-,TRBV5-4,CASSLAGLGNTGELFF,TGTGCCAGCAGCTTGGCTGGGCTGGGGAACACCGGGGAGCTGTTTTTT
TRBJ2-7,TRBD2,TRBV2,CASTPRTSGFYEQYF,TGTGCCAGCACTCCAAGGACTAGCGGATTCTACGAGCAGTACTTC
TRBJ2-3,TRBD2,TRBV2,CATVRLAASTDTQYF,TGTGCCACCGTAAGACTAGCGGCTAGCACAGATACGCAGTATTTT
TRBJ2-7,-,TRBV6-1,CASSVENPYEQYF,TGTGCCAGCAGTGTTGAGAATCCCTACGAGCAGTACTTC
TRBJ1-2,-,TRBV7-9,CASSFAARDYGYTF,TGTGCCAGCAGCTTTGCGGCGAGGGACTATGGCTACACCTTC
TRBJ2-1,-,TRBV29-1,CSVSPRGNEQFF,TGCAGCGTTTCCCCCCGGGGCAATGAGCAGTTCTTC
TRBJ2-2,TRBD1,TRBV7-9,CASLETGITGELFF,TGTGCCAGCCTCGAGACAGGGATCACCGGGGAGCTGTTTTTT
TRBJ2-2,-,TRBV19,CASSIDLSGTGELFF,TGTGCCAGTAGTATAGATCTATCCGGGACCGGGGAGCTGTTTTTT
TRBJ2-1,-,TRBV5-1,CASSLVRTRPSYNEQFF,TGCGCCAGCAGCTTGGTCAGGACTCGCCCCTCCTACAATGAGCAGTTCTTC
TRBJ1-2,-,TRBV6-4,CASSDRTGRGYTF,TGTGCCAGCAGTGACCGAACAGGGCGTGGCTACACCTTC
TRBJ1-2,-,TRBV14,CASSQEKGHGIGGYTF,TGTGCCAGCAGCCAAGAAAAAGGACATGGTATAGGGGGCTACACCTTC
TRBJ2-1,-,TRBV7-2,CASRSFSRTYNEQFF,TGTGCCAGCAGGTCCTTTAGCAGAACCTACAATGAGCAGTTCTTC
TRBJ2-7,TRBD1,TRBV27,CASTEKTGQGFYEQYF,TGTGCCAGCACCGAGAAAACGGGACAGGGGTTCTACGAGCAGTACTTC